These 19 T cell receptor beta chains share one sample of origin, sequenced in a study of tumor-infiltrating T cells and Merkel cell polyomavirus listed by TCRdb under 2017. Study-level background: In Merkel cell carcinoma patients, the study examined CD8+ T cells specific for the Merkel cell polyomavirus KLL epitope.

Library preparation used the immunoSEQ multiplex PCR assay. Held by TCRdb, this immuneACCESS table contains in-frame sequences only and omits some clones. Under half of the omission traces to an unresolved V gene where checked; the cause of the rest is unknown. The sample includes about 25,000 clones, with roughly 87% observed a single time. The top ten constitute approximately 3% of the sample. All patients' tumors stained robustly positive for Merkel cell polyomavirus Large T antigen by immunohistochemistry. The sequencing input was lymph node tissue. The source of these receptors is a man aged 50-59 years with Merkel cell carcinoma.

The chain recombines TRBV27 with TRBJ2-5, with 9 bases fitting TRBD1. CDR1 MNHEY and CDR2 SMNVEV come from the germline V gene (reference sequence). The CDR3 contains 14 residues. With V trimmed by 6 bases and J by 1 base, 3 bases remained unmatched. CDR3 in DNA: TGTGCCAGCAGCGACAGGGGGGCCCAAGAGACCCAGTACTTC. Its protein is CASSDRGAQETQYF.

The V call is TRBV30, the J call TRBJ2-2; 10 bases map to TRBD2. V trimming: 0 bases; J trimming: 6 bases; junction bases outside the gene matches: 7. Germline V CDR1 and CDR2: GTSNPN, SVGIG (reference sequence). This CDR3 has 16 residues. CDR3 loop: CAWSVRLAGVAGELFF. CDR3 DNA: TGTGCCTGGAGTGTAAGGCTAGCGGGGGTGGCCGGGGAGCTGTTTTTT.

The chain combines TRBV9 with TRBJ2-1, with D tentatively TRBD2 (5 bases). Germline V gene lookup returns CDR1 SGDLS and CDR2 YYNGEE. Deletions cut 7 bases from V and 9 bases from J, with 14 bases between. CDR3 length: 12 amino acids. The CDR3 here is CASSHLEGEQFF. The CDR3 nucleotides read TGTGCCAGCTCCCACCTCGAGGGTGAGCAGTTCTTC.

The genes are TRBV28 and TRBJ2-7; 8 bases are a match to TRBD1. The ends lost 10 bases at V and 3 bases at J; junction bases unmatched: 8. This CDR3 comprises 13 residues. Per the germline V gene, CDR1 is MDHEN and CDR2 is SYDVKM. The CDR3: CATTRDRSYEQYF. The CDR3 region has the DNA TGTGCCACCACCCGGGACAGGAGCTACGAGCAGTACTTC.

The chain combines TRBV11-2 with TRBJ2-3, with no clear D. V was pared by 3 bases and J by 0 bases, with 13 bases between. Germline CDR1 and CDR2: SGHAT and FQNNGV. CDR3 length equals 16 residues. The CDR3 loop is CASSFVLEESTDTQYF. CDR3 in DNA: TGTGCCAGCAGCTTTGTACTCGAGGAAAGCACAGATACGCAGTATTTT.

The chain joins TRBV19 to TRBJ2-1; the match to TRBD1 covers 7 bases. Trimming took 4 bases from V and 7 from J; bases not matched to a gene: 4. CDR3 length: 13 residues. Germline CDR1 and CDR2: LNHDA and SQIVND (reference sequence). CDR3 sequence reads: CASSKGGWNEQFF. In DNA, the CDR3 is TGTGCCAGTAGTAAAGGGGGCTGGAATGAGCAGTTCTTC.

V usage is TRBV6-1 and J usage is TRBJ2-7; D may be TRBD2 (7 bases). The CDR3 length is 12 residues. The ends were cut back, 11 bases at V and 4 bases at J, with 15 bases in the middle. Germline CDR1 reads MNHNS; CDR2 reads SASEGT. In nucleotides, the CDR3 is TGTGCCGTACGTGGGGGGGCGTACGAGCAGTACTTC. It is translated as CAVRGGAYEQYF.

The V call is TRBV9, the J call TRBJ2-2; 10 bases are a match to TRBD2. This CDR3 is built from 16 residues. V shed 4 bases, J shed 3 bases, and the junction held 6 bases outside the gene matches. Germline lookup yields CDR1 SGDLS and CDR2 YYNGEE. The CDR3 loop reads CASSLAGGEYTGELFF. Written as DNA, the CDR3 is TGTGCCAGCAGCTTAGCGGGGGGAGAATACACCGGGGAGCTGTTTTTT. Based on the CDR3 plus reference TRBV9 and TRBJ2-2, the full variable domain is DSGVTQTPKHLITATGQRVTLRCSPRSGDLSVYWYQQSLDQGLQFLIQYYNGEERAKGNILERFSAQQFPDLHSELNLSSLELGDSALYFCASSLAGGEYTGELFFGEGSRLTVL.

This chain joins TRBV6-1 and TRBJ2-7, with 12 bases matching TRBD1. From germline, CDR1 is MNHNS and CDR2 SASEGT. J was trimmed by 3 bases and V by 3 bases; bases with no gene match: 3. This CDR3 region has 15 residues. The CDR3 region has the DNA TGTGCCAGCAGTGAGGGACAGGGGGCGGGCTACGAGCAGTACTTC. It yields the protein CASSEGQGAGYEQYF.

This chain uses TRBV2 with TRBJ2-7, with 10 bases that match TRBD1. Germline V gives CDR1 SNHLY, CDR2 FYNNEI. The CDR3 consists of 15 residues. J was trimmed by 5 bases and V by 6 bases; bases with no gene match: 10. In nucleotides, the CDR3 is TGTGCCAGCAGCCTTGAGGGGACAGGGGTGCACGAGCAGTACTTC. Translating gives CASSLEGTGVHEQYF.

V usage is TRBV27 and J usage is TRBJ1-1; D is undetermined. The CDR3 loop spans 15 amino acids. The V end was cut by 5 bases, the J end by 5 bases, with 18 bases between. Germline CDR1 is MNHEY and CDR2 is SMNVEV (reference sequence). The CDR3 loop reads CASSLMGNGRTEAFF. The DNA of the CDR3 is TGTGCCAGCAGTCTTATGGGAAATGGGAGGACTGAAGCTTTCTTT.

This chain uses TRBV12-5 with TRBJ2-3, with 8 bases aligning to TRBD2. The CDR3 is made up of 15 amino acids. The ends lost 5 bases at V and 4 bases at J; junction bases unmatched: 8. The germline V gene encodes CDR1 LGHNT and CDR2 FRNRAP. The CDR3 nucleotides are TGTGCTAGTGGTGGACCCGGGAGGGTGCCAGATACGCAGTATTTT. This sequence encodes CASGGPGRVPDTQYF.

The chain employs TRBV6-9 and TRBJ1-3; D might be TRBD1 (5 bases). V lost 5 bases, J lost 0 bases, and 17 bases lay in between. Per germline, CDR1 MNHGY and CDR2 SVAAGI. The CDR3 totals 17 residues. The CDR3 region is CASSRMGPDSSGNTIYF. CDR3 nucleotide sequence: TGTGCCAGCAGTCGCATGGGTCCAGACAGCTCTGGAAACACCATATATTTT.

V usage is TRBV28 and J usage is TRBJ1-5; the D gene is possibly TRBD1 (5 bases). Germline values: CDR1 MDHEN, CDR2 SYDVKM. This CDR3 region has 15 residues. V shed 8 bases and J shed 0 bases, with 14 bases lying between them. CDR3: CASLSGGVSNQPQHF. CDR3 bases: TGTGCCAGCCTTTCTGGGGGGGTTAGCAATCAGCCCCAGCATTTT.

This clone was seen only once. For the CDR3, the DNA is TGTGCCAGCAGCTTATCGATGGGACAGGGGGCCGGCTACACCTTC. Protein: CASSLSMGQGAGYTF. V is TRBV5-4 and J is TRBJ1-2, with 12 bases matching TRBD1. This CDR3 spans 15 amino acids. Germline V gene sequence: CDR1 SGHNT, CDR2 YYREEE (reference sequence). V lost 2 bases, J lost 8 bases, and 7 bases stayed unmatched.

The chain recombines TRBV4-2 with TRBJ2-7, with 7 bases fitting TRBD2. The CDR3 is made up of 17 amino acids. Germline V CDR1 and CDR2: LGHNA, YNFKEQ. V lost 1 base and J lost 0; bases outside the gene matches: 9. CDR3 DNA: TGTGCCAGCAGCCAAGCTCCCGTGCCTAGCGGCTCCTACGAGCAGTACTTC. The encoded protein is CASSQAPVPSGSYEQYF.

With regard to this clone: The sample carries other DNA sequences with the same CDR3. The genes are TRBV7-6 and TRBJ2-1; 12 bases map to TRBD2. Looked up from germline, CDR1 is SGHVS and CDR2 is FNYEAQ. V trimming: 5 bases; J trimming: 7 bases; junction bases outside the gene matches: 6. The CDR3 runs to 15 residues. CDR3 residues: CASSPSGGAFNEQFF. The CDR3 DNA reads TGTGCCAGCAGCCCTAGCGGGGGGGCCTTTAATGAGCAGTTCTTC.

The chain uses TRBV28 and TRBJ1-3; 12 nucleotides match TRBD1. Per the germline V gene, CDR1 is MDHEN and CDR2 is SYDVKM. V trimming: 2 bases; J trimming: 3 bases; junction bases outside the gene matches: 5. CDR3 length: 17 residues. DNA of the CDR3: TGTGCCAGCAGTTTAGGGACAGGGGGCTTCTTTGGAAACACCATATATTTT. It specifies CASSLGTGGFFGNTIYF.

This clone was detected once. This chain joins TRBV7-9 and TRBJ2-1; 9 bases are a match to TRBD1. Germline V gives CDR1 SEHNR, CDR2 FQNEAQ (reference sequence). The V gene end was trimmed by 7 bases and the J gene end by 1 base; junction bases not matched to a gene: 5. This CDR3 contains 15 residues. CDR3 amino acids: CASTPGTGSYNEQFF. Written as DNA, the CDR3 is TGTGCCAGCACCCCGGGGACAGGGTCCTACAATGAGCAGTTCTTC.